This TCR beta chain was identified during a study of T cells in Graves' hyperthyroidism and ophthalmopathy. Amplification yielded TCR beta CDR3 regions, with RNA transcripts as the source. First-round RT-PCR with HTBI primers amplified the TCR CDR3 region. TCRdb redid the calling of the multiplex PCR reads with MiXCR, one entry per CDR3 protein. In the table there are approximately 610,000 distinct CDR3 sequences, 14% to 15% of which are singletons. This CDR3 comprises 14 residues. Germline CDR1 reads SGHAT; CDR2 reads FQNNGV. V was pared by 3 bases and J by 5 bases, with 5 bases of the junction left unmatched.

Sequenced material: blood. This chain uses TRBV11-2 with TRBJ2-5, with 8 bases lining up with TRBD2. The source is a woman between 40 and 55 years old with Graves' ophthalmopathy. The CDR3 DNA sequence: TGTGCCAGCAGCTTCCGGGAGGGTGGGGAGACCCAGTACTTC. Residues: CASSFREGGETQYF.